This T cell receptor beta chain appears in the sequencing data of a study of post-analysis software for immune sequencing data. Study-level findings and limits: The five TRBV segments detected at higher frequency in patients than in controls included TRBV5-6, TRBV5-1 and TRBV20-1.

In this sample, this clonotype turned up a few times. Its specificity is not known. TCR beta cDNA libraries had unique molecular identifiers. The source material, roughly 0.9 to 11 million T cells, gave rise to roughly 0.5 million cDNA molecules. In TCRdb, the PCR reads were re-called with MiXCR into one record per CDR3 protein. The data contain roughly 430,000 distinct CDR3 sequences, 30% to 45% of them singletons. This CDR3 comprises 12 residues. Trimming left V 7 bases short and J 0 bases short, with 9 bases between. Germline CDR1 DFQATT, CDR2 SNEGSKA (reference sequence). The rearrangement joins TRBV20-1 to TRBJ2-5, with a weak D call TRBD2 (6 bases). The material sequenced was blood. The TCR comes from a girl aged 2-10 years with multiple sclerosis. The CDR3: CSGAGNQETQYF. The CDR3 bases are TGCAGTGGTGCGGGGAACCAAGAGACCCAGTACTTC.